A single sample is the source of the 27 T cell receptor beta chains below, sequenced in a study of glioma-infiltrating T cells after dendritic cell vaccination. Repertoires were generated with immunoSEQ multiplex PCR, while TCRdb's copy carries only in-frame clones and drops some. The table has around 100,000 clones, roughly 76% seen once. This sample comprised blood, obtained before dendritic cell vaccination. Source of these receptors: a human donor with glioblastoma.

The V and J genes are TRBV4-3 and TRBJ1-2; 8 nucleotides match TRBD1. The germline CDR1 and CDR2 sequences are LGHNA and YSLEER. V lost 5 bases and J lost 0; bases outside the gene matches: 5. This CDR3 contains 15 residues. CDR3 protein: CASSVGTGTNYGYTF. The DNA for the CDR3 is TGCGCCAGCAGCGTCGGGACAGGCACTAACTATGGCTACACCTTC.

The chain uses TRBV4-1 and TRBJ2-7, with D uncertain. CDR1 and CDR2 from the germline V gene are MGHRA and YSYEKL. The V end was cut by 1 base, the J end by 0 bases, with 7 bases between. The CDR3 is 14 residues long. The CDR3 protein is CASSQGTASYEQYF. The CDR3 nucleotides read TGCGCCAGCAGCCAAGGTACAGCCTCCTACGAGCAGTACTTC.

V gene TRBV10-3 combines with J gene TRBJ1-1; TRBD1 aligns across 8 bases. Per germline, CDR1 ENHRY and CDR2 SYGVKD. The CDR3 runs to 15 residues. Unmatched junction bases numbered 12, after V lost 6 bases and J lost 6 bases. CDR3 DNA sequence: TGTGCCATCAGAGACACCGGGACAGGTGACGCTGAAGCTTTCTTT. Protein sequence: CAIRDTGTGDAEAFF.

This sequence joins TRBV19 and TRBJ2-5, with 7 bases fitting TRBD1. Trimming removed 5 bases from V and 11 bases from J; junction bases left unmatched: 20. The CDR3 covers 16 residues. Germline-derived CDR1 and CDR2 are LNHDA and SQIVND (reference sequence). The CDR3 DNA sequence: TGTGCCAGTAGTTTCTTAAGAGGGGGCCCCGCGGAAGAGCAGTACTTC. Translated, it gives CASSFLRGGPAEEQYF.

This clone was seen once. J is TRBJ2-2 and V is TRBV4-3, with TRBD1 matching over 7 bases. The CDR3 runs 15 residues. Germline-derived CDR1 and CDR2 are LGHNA and YSLEER. V lost 2 bases and J lost 6; bases outside the gene matches: 6. The CDR3 nucleotides are TGCGCCAGCAGCCAAAGGCACAGGGGCGCCGGGGAGCTGTTTTTT. Its translation is CASSQRHRGAGELFF.

The chain employs TRBV6-1 and TRBJ1-6, with D possibly being TRBD1 (5 bases). CDR1 is MNHNS, CDR2 SASEGT, per germline. This CDR3 comprises 14 residues. Between the trimmed V and J ends, which lost 1 base and 9 bases, there was a span of 10 bases. The CDR3, as DNA: TGTGCCAGCAGTGAAGTGGGGGGTGGTTCACCCCTCCACTTT. Translating it yields CASSEVGGGSPLHF.

This rearrangement joins TRBV5-6 to TRBJ1-1, with TRBD1 matching over 12 bases. CDR1 and CDR2 (germline): SGHDT, YYEEEE. The CDR3 length is 16 residues. Trimming removed 0 bases from V and 4 bases from J; junction bases left unmatched: 4. The DNA for the CDR3 is TGTGCCAGCAGCTTGGGAGTGGGACAGGGGGCCACTGAAGCTTTCTTT. Translating gives CASSLGVGQGATEAFF.

The chain couples TRBV11-3 to TRBJ2-2; TRBD1 agrees at 9 bases. The CDR3 sequence is 14 residues long. The germline V gene has CDR1 SGHNT and CDR2 YENEEA. Germline trimming cut 10 bases from V and 1 base from J; bases unmatched to any gene: 4. The CDR3 loop is CATGDRVNTGELFF. CDR3 coding DNA: TGTGCCACCGGGGACAGGGTGAACACCGGGGAGCTGTTTTTT.

The CDR3 sequence is CASSSPTVASTDTQYF. Written as DNA, the CDR3 is TGTGCCAGCAGCTCCCCGACGGTAGCTAGCACAGATACGCAGTATTTT. The rearrangement uses TRBV11-3 and TRBJ2-3, with D unclear. Germline V gene sequence: CDR1 SGHNT, CDR2 YENEEA. The CDR3 has 16 residues. V gave up 4 bases and J gave up 0 bases, with 14 bases separating them.

V gene TRBV6-5 combines with J gene TRBJ2-7; possible D gene TRBD2, 5 bases. The CDR3 loop spans 15 amino acids. The V end lost 5 bases, the J end lost 3 bases, and 17 bases lay between the germline ends. Germline assignment: CDR1 MNHEY and CDR2 SVGAGI. The CDR3, as DNA: TGTGCCAGCAGTCCCGCGTTTGAGGGTGGCTACGAGCAGTACTTC. It translates to CASSPAFEGGYEQYF.

The CDR3 here is CASSYSHVQGDYGYTF. The CDR3 bases are TGTGCCAGCAGTTACTCACATGTGCAGGGGGACTATGGCTACACCTTC. The rearrangement uses TRBV6-5 and TRBJ1-2, with 7 nucleotides matching TRBD1. V gave up 0 bases and J gave up 3 bases; unmatched junction bases: 7. The CDR3 runs to 16 residues. Germline CDR1 reads MNHEY; CDR2 reads SVGAGI.

The V gene is TRBV6-1, the J gene TRBJ2-5, with 10 bases matching TRBD1. The J call may be mistaken, given a closer DNA end match to TRBJ2-7. This CDR3 has 13 amino acids. Germline values: CDR1 MNHNS, CDR2 SASEGT. This CDR3 is CASRRTGGYEQYF. The CDR3 region has the DNA TGTGCCAGCAGACGGACAGGGGGCTACGAGCAGTACTTC.

The chain employs TRBV28 and TRBJ2-5; 13 nucleotides align to TRBD2. This CDR3 contains 14 residues. With 6 bases clipped from V and 5 bases from J, the junction kept 3 bases outside the gene matches. The germline V gene has CDR1 MDHEN and CDR2 SYDVKM. CDR3 DNA: TGTGCCAGCAGACTAGCGGGGGGGAGGGAGACCCAGTACTTC. It translates to CASRLAGGRETQYF.

This rearrangement joins TRBV5-4 to TRBJ2-7; TRBD1 is a possible D gene (6 bases). V lost 4 bases to trimming and J lost 6 bases, with 14 bases between them. The CDR3 is 13 amino acids. Looked up from germline, CDR1 is SGHNT and CDR2 is YYREEE (reference sequence). CDR3 bases: TGTGCCAGCAGCCACGGGACAATTCCCGAGCAGTACTTC. It encodes CASSHGTIPEQYF.

This chain joins TRBV5-1 and TRBJ2-5, with 14 bases lining up with TRBD2. The V and J ends lost 2 bases and 2 bases, in that order; junction bases with no gene match: 5. CDR1 SGHRS and CDR2 YFSETQ come from the germline V gene. The CDR3 consists of 17 residues. In DNA form, the CDR3 reads TGCGCCAGCAGCTTAGAGGGACTAGCGGGGGCACAAGAGACCCAGTACTTC. Amino acid sequence: CASSLEGLAGAQETQYF.

This clone was found a few times. The V and J genes are TRBV10-2 and TRBJ2-2, with a weak D call TRBD1 (5 bases). CDR1 and CDR2 from the germline V gene are WSHSY and SAAADI. V was shortened by 10 bases and J by 7 bases, with 10 bases between the two germline ends. This CDR3 comprises 11 residues. CDR3 in DNA: TGCGCCACCCAAGGGGTCGGGGAGCTGTTTTTT. This encodes CATQGVGELFF.

Only one count was recorded for this clone. The chain carries TRBV11-3 and TRBJ2-7; a possible D gene is TRBD2 (6 bases). From germline, CDR1 is SGHNT and CDR2 YENEEA. Between the trimmed V and J ends, which lost 1 base and 7 bases, there was a span of 14 bases. This CDR3 has 14 amino acids. This CDR3 is CASSLGGDGEEQYF. As DNA, the CDR3 is TGTGCCAGCAGCTTAGGGGGGGATGGGGAAGAGCAGTACTTC.

This clone has more than one count but fewer than ten. The chain recombines TRBV6-6 with TRBJ1-5; 7 bases are shared with TRBD1. CDR1 is MNHNY, CDR2 SVGAGI, per germline (reference sequence). The CDR3 contains 16 residues. J gave up 3 bases and V 5 bases, and 10 bases lay outside the gene matches. CDR3 sequence (DNA): TGTGCCAGCAGTCACCGGGACAGTTATATCAATCAGCCCCAGCATTTT. This gives the protein CASSHRDSYINQPQHF.

This chain links TRBV6-5 with TRBJ2-2, with 9 nucleotides matching TRBD2. Germline V gene lookup returns CDR1 MNHEY and CDR2 SVGAGI. The CDR3 is 13 amino acids. Trimming at V came to 10 bases and at J to 2 bases, leaving 2 bases not matched to a gene. CDR3 sequence: CAILAGNTGELFF. CDR3 DNA: TGTGCCATTCTAGCGGGAAACACCGGGGAGCTGTTTTTT.

A word on this clone: Other DNA sequences in this specimen translate into the identical CDR3. This sequence joins TRBV30 and TRBJ1-1; 8 bases align to TRBD1. The CDR3 extends over 13 amino acids. Germline V gene lookup returns CDR1 GTSNPN and CDR2 SVGIG (reference sequence). J lost 12 bases, V lost 2 bases, and 11 bases had no gene match. CDR3 loop: CAWSYQDRDATFF. The DNA for the CDR3 is TGTGCCTGGAGTTACCAGGACAGGGATGCAACTTTCTTT.

This rearrangement joins TRBV6-5 to TRBJ1-2; D is uncertain. Germline V gene sequence: CDR1 MNHEY, CDR2 SVGAGI. The CDR3 runs to 11 residues. CDR3 residues: CKAGSNYGYTF. CDR3 DNA: TGTAAAGCAGGATCCAACTATGGCTACACCTTC.

The rearrangement uses TRBV5-6 and TRBJ1-1; 9 positions match TRBD1. The CDR3 consists of 13 residues. The germline V gene has CDR1 SGHDT and CDR2 YYEEEE. The V and J ends lost 5 bases and 6 bases, in that order; junction bases with no gene match: 5. This chain's CDR3 is CASRRQGGSEAFF. CDR3 nucleotides: TGTGCCAGCAGAAGACAGGGGGGGTCTGAAGCTTTCTTT.

V gene TRBV7-2 combines with J gene TRBJ1-3; D is unresolved. CDR1 is SGHTA, CDR2 FQGNSA, per germline. V lost 1 base and J 3 bases, leaving 7 bases between the germline ends. This CDR3 comprises 14 residues. In DNA form, the CDR3 reads TGTGCCAGCAGCTTAGGAGGGAGTGGAAACACCATATATTTT. Translated: CASSLGGSGNTIYF.

The genes are TRBV30 and TRBJ1-4; the D gene is possibly TRBD1 (5 bases). CDR3 length: 15 residues. CDR1 and CDR2 from the germline V gene are GTSNPN and SVGIG (reference sequence). Trimming removed 4 bases at V and 1 base at J, with 13 bases between. CDR3 protein: CAWTPPGITNEKLFF. The CDR3 DNA reads as TGTGCCTGGACCCCCCCAGGGATAACTAATGAAAAACTGTTTTTT.

The chain uses TRBV4-2 and TRBJ2-7, with TRBD2 identical over 8 bases. CDR3 size: 15 residues. CDR1 LGHNA and CDR2 YNFKEQ come from the germline V gene. V was pared by 2 bases and J by 2 bases, with 5 bases of the junction left unmatched. The chain's CDR3 is CASSQFTGGPYEQYF. The CDR3 nucleotides read TGTGCCAGCAGCCAATTTACGGGGGGGCCCTACGAGCAGTACTTC.

The chain employs TRBV6-1 and TRBJ1-5; D may be TRBD1 (6 bases). V was trimmed by 6 bases and J by 2 bases, leaving 14 bases between them. Germline values: CDR1 MNHNS, CDR2 SASEGT. This CDR3 is 15 amino acids long. The CDR3, as DNA: TGTGCCAGCAGACAGGGTACCGGGGGCAATCAGCCCCAGCATTTT. This encodes CASRQGTGGNQPQHF.

The chain carries TRBV5-1 and TRBJ1-2; 9 nucleotides match TRBD1. Germline V CDR1 and CDR2: SGHRS, YFSETQ. Trimming cost V 3 bases and J 5 bases; bases outside gene matches: 11. This CDR3 has 16 residues. The CDR3 DNA reads as TGCGCCAGCAGCTCCGAGGGGGAGGACAGGGGTTATGGCTACACCTTC. This sequence encodes CASSSEGEDRGYGYTF.